This TCR beta chain was recovered during a study of T cell responses to AZD1222 COVID-19 vaccine. CDR3 length equals 19 residues. Germline trimming cut 1 base from V and 0 bases from J; bases unmatched to any gene: 8. Germline CDR1 reads SGHVT; CDR2 reads SQSDAQ. The data were produced by immunoSEQ multiplex PCR, yet TCRdb's version contains in-frame clones alone and is incomplete. The table includes 60,000 to 100,000 clones, roughly nine tenths detected once. This sample comprised peripheral blood, obtained on day 0 of MenACWY control vaccination. This TCR was recovered from an adult in good health. The V gene is TRBV7-4, the J gene TRBJ2-5; 13 bases line up with TRBD2. The CDR3 loop is CASSLGRLAGGPYQETQYF. The DNA of the CDR3 is TGTGCCAGCAGCTTAGGCCGACTAGCGGGAGGACCGTACCAAGAGACCCAGTACTTC. Supplemented by reference TRBV7-4 and TRBJ2-5, the full variable domain reads GAGVSQSPRYKVAKRGRDVALRCDSISGHVTLYWYRQTLGQGSEVLTYSQSDAQRDKSGRPSGRFSAERPERSVSTLKIQRTEQGDSAVYLCASSLGRLAGGPYQETQYFGPGTRLLVL.